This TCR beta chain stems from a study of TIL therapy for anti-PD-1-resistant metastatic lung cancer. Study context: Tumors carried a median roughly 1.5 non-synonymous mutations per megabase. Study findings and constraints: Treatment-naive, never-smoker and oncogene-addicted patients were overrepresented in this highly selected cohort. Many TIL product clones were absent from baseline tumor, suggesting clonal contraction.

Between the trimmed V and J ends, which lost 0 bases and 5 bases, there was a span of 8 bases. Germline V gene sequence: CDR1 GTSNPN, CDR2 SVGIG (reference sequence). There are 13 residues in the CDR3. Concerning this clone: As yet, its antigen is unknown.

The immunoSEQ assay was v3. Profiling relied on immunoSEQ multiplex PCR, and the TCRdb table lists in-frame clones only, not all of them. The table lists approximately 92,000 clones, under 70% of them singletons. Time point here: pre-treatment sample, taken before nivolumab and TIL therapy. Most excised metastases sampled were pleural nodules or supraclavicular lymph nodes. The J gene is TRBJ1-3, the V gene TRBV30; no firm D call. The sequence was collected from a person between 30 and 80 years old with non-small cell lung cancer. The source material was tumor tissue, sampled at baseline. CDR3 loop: CAWSVGKRNTIYF. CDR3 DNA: TGTGCCTGGAGTGTGGGGAAGCGAAACACCATATATTTT.